The T cell receptor (beta chain) under discussion was sequenced for a study of vaccination and CD4 T cells after COVID-19. Study-wide background: By nasal swab PCR, the convalescent patients were SARS-CoV-2 positive, with ten or so mild cases and one severe. Some control cultures received a CEFX pool, which served as the positive control. Others received an HIV-1 Nef pool or no peptide.

Germline assignment: CDR1 SGHDN and CDR2 FVKESK. The CDR3 length is 14 residues. V lost 5 bases, J lost 5 bases, and 15 bases lay in between. This clonotype was detected only a few times. Its target is not known. The Oncomine TCR Beta short-read assay sequenced DNA from cultured CD4+ T cells. TCRdb re-called the PCR reads through MiXCR, storing one row per CDR3 protein. The profile shows about 13,000 distinct CDR3 sequences, around 41% of them singletons. As to treatment: roughly 10-day PBMC culture with coronavirus spike peptide pools or control peptides (ViraFEST assay). Following expansion of antigen-specific T cells with peptide pools, ViraFEST then sequenced TCRs.

Sequenced: CD4+ T cells from blood, cultured in vitro. The J gene is TRBJ2-5, the V gene TRBV14; TRBD1 is a possible D gene (6 bases). The sequence came from a human donor who had recovered from COVID-19. CDR3 bases: TGTGCCAGCAGCAGACCGGGACAAGGGGAGACCCAGTACTTC. Protein: CASSRPGQGETQYF. Looking up the rest from reference TRBV14 and TRBJ2-5 gives the full variable domain: EAGVTQFPSHSVIEKGQTVTLRCDPISGHDNLYWYRRVMGKEIKFLLHFVKESKQDESGMPNNRFLAERTGGTYSTLKVQPAELEDSGVYFCASSRPGQGETQYFGPGTRLLVL.